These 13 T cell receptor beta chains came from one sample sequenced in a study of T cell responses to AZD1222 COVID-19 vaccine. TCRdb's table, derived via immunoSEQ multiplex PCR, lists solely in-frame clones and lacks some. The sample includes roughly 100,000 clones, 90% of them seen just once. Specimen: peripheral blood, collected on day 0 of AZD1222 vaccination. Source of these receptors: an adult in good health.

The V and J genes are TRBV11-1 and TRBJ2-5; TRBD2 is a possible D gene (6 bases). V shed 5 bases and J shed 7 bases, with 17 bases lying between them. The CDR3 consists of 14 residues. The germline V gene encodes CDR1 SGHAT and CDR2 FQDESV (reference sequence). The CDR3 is CASSLEGRGRTQYF. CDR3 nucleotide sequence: TGTGCCAGCAGCCTGGAGGGCCGTGGGAGGACCCAGTACTTC.

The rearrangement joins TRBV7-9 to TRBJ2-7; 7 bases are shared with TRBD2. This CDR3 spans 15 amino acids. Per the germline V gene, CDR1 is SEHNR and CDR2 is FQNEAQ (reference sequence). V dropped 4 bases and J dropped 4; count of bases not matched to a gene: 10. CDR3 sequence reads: CASSYPGRERYEQYF. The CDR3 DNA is TGTGCCAGCAGCTACCCAGGGCGGGAGCGATACGAGCAGTACTTC.

This CDR3 reads CSVIDYDRNTEAFF. CDR3 in DNA: TGCAGCGTTATCGATTACGACAGGAACACTGAAGCTTTCTTT. The chain couples TRBV29-1 to TRBJ1-1, with a tentative D call TRBD1 (5 bases). The CDR3 runs to 14 residues. Looked up from germline, CDR1 is SQVTM and CDR2 is ANQGSEA. The germline V and J ends were trimmed by 5 bases and 1 base, with 14 bases remaining between them.

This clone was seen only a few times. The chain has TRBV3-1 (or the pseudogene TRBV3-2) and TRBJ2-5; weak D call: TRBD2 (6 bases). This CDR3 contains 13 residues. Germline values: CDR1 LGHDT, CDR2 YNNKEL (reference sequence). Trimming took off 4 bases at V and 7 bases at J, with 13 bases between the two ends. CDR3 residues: CASSPLRGGTQYF. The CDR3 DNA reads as TGTGCCAGCAGCCCCCTCCGGGGAGGGACCCAGTACTTC.

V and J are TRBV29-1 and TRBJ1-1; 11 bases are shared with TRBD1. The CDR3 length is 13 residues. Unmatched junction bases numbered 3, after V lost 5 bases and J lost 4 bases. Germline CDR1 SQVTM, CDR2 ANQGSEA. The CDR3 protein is CSVKGQGGTEAFF. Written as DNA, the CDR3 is TGCAGCGTTAAGGGACAGGGGGGCACTGAAGCTTTCTTT.

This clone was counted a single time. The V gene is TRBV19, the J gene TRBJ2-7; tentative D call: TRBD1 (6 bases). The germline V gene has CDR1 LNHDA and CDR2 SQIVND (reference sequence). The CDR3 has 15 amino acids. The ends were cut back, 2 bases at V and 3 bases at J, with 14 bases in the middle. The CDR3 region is CASSIPSTGNYEQYF. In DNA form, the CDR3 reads TGTGCCAGTAGTATACCCTCGACAGGAAACTACGAGCAGTACTTC.

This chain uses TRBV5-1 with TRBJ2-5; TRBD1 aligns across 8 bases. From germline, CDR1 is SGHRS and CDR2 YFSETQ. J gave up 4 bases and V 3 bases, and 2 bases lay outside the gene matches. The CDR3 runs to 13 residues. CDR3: CASSSGQGETQYF. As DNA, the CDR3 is TGCGCCAGCAGCTCCGGACAGGGAGAGACCCAGTACTTC.

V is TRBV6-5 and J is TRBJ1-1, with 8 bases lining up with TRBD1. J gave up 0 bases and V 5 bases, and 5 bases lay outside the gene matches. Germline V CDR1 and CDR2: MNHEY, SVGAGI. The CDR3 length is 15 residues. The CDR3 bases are TGTGCCAGCAGTACCCGACAGGGGTTGAACACTGAAGCTTTCTTT. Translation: CASSTRQGLNTEAFF.

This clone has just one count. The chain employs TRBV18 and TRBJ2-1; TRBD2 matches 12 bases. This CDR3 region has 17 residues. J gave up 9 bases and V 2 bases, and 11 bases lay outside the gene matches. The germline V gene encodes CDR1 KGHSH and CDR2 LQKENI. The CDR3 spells CASSPALAGGPWVEQFF. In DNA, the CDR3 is TGTGCCAGCTCACCAGCCCTAGCGGGAGGGCCCTGGGTTGAGCAGTTCTTC.

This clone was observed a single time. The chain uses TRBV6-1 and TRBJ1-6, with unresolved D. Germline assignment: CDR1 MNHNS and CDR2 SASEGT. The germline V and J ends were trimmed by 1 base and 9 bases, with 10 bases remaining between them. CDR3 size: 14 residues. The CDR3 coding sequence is TGTGCCAGCAGTGAAGAGGGTAGGGTTTCACCCCTCCACTTT. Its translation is CASSEEGRVSPLHF.

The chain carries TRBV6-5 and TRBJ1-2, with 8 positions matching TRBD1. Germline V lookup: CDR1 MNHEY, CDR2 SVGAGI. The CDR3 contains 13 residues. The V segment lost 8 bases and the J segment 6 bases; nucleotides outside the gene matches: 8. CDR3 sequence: CASSDREWDGYTF. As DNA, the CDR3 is TGTGCCAGCTCGGACAGGGAGTGGGATGGCTACACCTTC.

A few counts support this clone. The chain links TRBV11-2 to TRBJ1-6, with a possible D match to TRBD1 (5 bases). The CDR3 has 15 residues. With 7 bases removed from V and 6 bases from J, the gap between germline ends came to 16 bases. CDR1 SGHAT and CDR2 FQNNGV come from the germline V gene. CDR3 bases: TGTGCCAGCACCCCTCGCGGGGGGGGTAATTCACCCCTCCACTTT. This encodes CASTPRGGGNSPLHF.

Written as DNA, the CDR3 is TGTGCCAGCAGCTTAGACCGACCCTCGTCGAACACTGAAGCTTTCTTT. It translates to CASSLDRPSSNTEAFF. J is TRBJ1-1 and V is TRBV7-8; D gene uncertain. The ends were cut back, 1 base at V and 1 base at J, with 13 bases in the middle. Germline V lookup: CDR1 SGHVS, CDR2 FQNEAQ. The CDR3 length is 16 residues.